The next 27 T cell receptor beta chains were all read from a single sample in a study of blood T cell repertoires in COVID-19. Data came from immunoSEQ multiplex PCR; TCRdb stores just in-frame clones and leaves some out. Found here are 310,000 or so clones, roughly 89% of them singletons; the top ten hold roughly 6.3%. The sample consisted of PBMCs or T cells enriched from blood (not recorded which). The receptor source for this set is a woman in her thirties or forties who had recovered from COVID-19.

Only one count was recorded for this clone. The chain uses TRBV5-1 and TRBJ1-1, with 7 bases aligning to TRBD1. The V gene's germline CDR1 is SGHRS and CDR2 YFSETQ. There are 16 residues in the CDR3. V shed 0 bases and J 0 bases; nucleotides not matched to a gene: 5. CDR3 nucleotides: TGCGCCAGCAGCTTGGAAAAGGGGGCGGTGAACACTGAAGCTTTCTTT. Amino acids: CASSLEKGAVNTEAFF.

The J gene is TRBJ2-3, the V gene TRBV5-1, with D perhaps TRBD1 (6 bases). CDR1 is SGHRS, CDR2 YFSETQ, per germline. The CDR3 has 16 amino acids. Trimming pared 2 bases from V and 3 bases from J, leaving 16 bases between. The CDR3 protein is CASSFGGTEGTDTQYF. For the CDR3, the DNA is TGCGCCAGCAGCTTTGGGGGCACCGAGGGTACAGATACGCAGTATTTT.

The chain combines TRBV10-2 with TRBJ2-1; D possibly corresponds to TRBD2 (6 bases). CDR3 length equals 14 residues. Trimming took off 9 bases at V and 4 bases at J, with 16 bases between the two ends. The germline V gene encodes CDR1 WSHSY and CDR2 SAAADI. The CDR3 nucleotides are TGCGCCAGGACGGAGGGTAGCGGATACAATGAGCAGTTCTTC. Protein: CARTEGSGYNEQFF.

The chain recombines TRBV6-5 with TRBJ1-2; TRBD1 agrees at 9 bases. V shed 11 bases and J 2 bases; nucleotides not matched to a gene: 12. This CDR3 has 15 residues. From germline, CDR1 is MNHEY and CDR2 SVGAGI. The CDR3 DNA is TGTGCCGTCCCTGGGGGGACAGGGCGGAACTATGGCTACACCTTC. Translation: CAVPGGTGRNYGYTF.

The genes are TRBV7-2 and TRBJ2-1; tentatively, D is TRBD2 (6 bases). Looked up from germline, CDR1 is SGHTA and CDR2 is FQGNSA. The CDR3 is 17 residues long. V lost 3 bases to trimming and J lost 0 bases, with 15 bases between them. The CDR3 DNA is TGTGCCAGCAGCTTGGATAGCGGATCAAGCTCCTACAATGAGCAGTTCTTC. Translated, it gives CASSLDSGSSSYNEQFF.

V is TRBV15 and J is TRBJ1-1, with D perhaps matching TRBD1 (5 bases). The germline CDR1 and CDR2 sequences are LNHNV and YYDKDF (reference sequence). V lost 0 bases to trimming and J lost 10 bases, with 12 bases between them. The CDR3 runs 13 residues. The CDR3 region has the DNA TGTGCCACCAGCAGAGACGGGGGGACTCTAGCTTTCTTT. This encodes CATSRDGGTLAFF.

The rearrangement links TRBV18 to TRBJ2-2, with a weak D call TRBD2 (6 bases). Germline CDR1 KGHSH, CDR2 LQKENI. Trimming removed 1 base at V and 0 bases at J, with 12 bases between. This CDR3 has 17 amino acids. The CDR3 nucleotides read TGTGCCAGCTCACCACTGGGAGGCGCCGCGAACACCGGGGAGCTGTTTTTT. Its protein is CASSPLGGAANTGELFF.

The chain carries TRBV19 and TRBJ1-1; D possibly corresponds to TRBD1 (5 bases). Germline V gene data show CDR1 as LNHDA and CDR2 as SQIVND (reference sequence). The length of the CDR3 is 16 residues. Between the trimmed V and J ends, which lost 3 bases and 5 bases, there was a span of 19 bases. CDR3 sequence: CASSMGLGKGATEAFF. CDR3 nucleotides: TGTGCCAGTAGTATGGGGCTGGGGAAGGGTGCGACTGAAGCTTTCTTT.

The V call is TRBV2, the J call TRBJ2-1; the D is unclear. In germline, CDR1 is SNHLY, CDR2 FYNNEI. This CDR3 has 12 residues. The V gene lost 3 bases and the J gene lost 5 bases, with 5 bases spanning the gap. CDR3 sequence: CASSERNNEQFF. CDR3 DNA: TGTGCCAGCAGTGAGAGGAACAATGAGCAGTTCTTC.

The CDR3 here is CAWKYPGTGNYGYTF. In DNA form, the CDR3 reads TGTGCCTGGAAATATCCCGGGACAGGGAACTATGGCTACACCTTC. The chain links TRBV30 to TRBJ1-2; 9 bases are shared with TRBD1. The CDR3 length is 15 residues. CDR1 and CDR2 from the germline V gene are GTSNPN and SVGIG (reference sequence). V lost 4 bases to trimming and J lost 2 bases; unmatched junction nucleotides: 8.

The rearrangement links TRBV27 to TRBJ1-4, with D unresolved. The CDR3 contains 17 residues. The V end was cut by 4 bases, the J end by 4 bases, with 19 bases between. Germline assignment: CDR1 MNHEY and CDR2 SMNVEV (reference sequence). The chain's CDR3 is CASSSFPPAGYNEKLFF. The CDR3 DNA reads TGTGCCAGCAGTTCCTTTCCCCCGGCAGGCTATAATGAAAAACTGTTTTTT.

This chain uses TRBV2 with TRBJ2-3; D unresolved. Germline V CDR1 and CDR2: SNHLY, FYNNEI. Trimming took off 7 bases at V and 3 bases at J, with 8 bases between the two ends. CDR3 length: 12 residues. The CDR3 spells CASNVQTDTQYF. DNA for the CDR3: TGTGCCAGCAACGTCCAGACAGATACGCAGTATTTT.

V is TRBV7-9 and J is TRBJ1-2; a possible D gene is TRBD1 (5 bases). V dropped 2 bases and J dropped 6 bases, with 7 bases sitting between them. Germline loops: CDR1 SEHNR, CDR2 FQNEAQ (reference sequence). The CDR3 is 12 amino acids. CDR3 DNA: TGTGCCAGCAGCTTATCGGGGGATGGCTACACCTTC. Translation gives CASSLSGDGYTF.

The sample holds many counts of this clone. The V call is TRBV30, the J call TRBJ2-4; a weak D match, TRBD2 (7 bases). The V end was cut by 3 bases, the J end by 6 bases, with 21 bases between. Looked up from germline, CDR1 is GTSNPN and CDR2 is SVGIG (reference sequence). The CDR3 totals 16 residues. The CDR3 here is CAWSRTTGRGGNIQYF. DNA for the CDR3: TGTGCCTGGAGCAGGACTACTGGGAGGGGGGGAAACATTCAGTACTTC.

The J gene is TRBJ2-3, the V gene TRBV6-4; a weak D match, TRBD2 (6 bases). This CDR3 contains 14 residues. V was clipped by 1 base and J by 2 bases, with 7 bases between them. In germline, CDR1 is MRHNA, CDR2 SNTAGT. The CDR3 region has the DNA TGTGCCAGCAGTGACTTAGCGGACACAGATACGCAGTATTTT. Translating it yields CASSDLADTDTQYF.

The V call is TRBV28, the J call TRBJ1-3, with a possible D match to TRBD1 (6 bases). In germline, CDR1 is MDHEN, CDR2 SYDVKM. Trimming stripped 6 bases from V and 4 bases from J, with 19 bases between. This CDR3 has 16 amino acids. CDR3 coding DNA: TGTGCCAGCAGGCCTGGGGGCTCGGGCGGCGGAAACACCATATATTTT. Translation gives CASRPGGSGGGNTIYF.

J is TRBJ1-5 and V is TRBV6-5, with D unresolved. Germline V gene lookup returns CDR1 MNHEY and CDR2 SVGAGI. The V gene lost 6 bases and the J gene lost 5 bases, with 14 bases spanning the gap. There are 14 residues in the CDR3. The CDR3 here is CASRRAGGDQPQHF. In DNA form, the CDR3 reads TGTGCCAGCAGAAGAGCCGGTGGTGATCAGCCCCAGCATTTT.

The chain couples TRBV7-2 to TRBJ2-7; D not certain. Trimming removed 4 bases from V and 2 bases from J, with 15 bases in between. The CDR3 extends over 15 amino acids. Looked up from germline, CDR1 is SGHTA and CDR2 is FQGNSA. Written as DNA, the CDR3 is TGTGCCAGCAGCTCCGACTTCGGCGGAGCCTACGAGCAGTACTTC. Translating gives CASSSDFGGAYEQYF.

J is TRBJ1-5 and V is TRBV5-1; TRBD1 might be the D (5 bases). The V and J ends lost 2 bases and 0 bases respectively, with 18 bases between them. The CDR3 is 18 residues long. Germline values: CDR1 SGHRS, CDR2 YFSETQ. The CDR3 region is CASSFPRGGTNSNQPQHF. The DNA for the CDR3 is TGCGCCAGCAGCTTTCCCCGTGGAGGGACCAATAGCAATCAGCCCCAGCATTTT.

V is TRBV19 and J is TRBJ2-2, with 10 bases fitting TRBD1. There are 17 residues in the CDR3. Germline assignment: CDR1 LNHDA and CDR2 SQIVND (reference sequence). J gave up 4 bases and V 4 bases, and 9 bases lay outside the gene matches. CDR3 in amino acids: CASSSQWGTGATGELFF. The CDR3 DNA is TGTGCCAGTAGTAGCCAGTGGGGGACAGGGGCCACCGGGGAGCTGTTTTTT.

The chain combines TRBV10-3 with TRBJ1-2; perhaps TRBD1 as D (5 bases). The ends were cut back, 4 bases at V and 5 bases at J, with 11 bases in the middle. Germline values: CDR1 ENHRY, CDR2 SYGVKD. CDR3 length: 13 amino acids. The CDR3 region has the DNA TGTGCCATCAGTGGGAGGGACTCATATGGCTACACCTTC. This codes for CAISGRDSYGYTF.

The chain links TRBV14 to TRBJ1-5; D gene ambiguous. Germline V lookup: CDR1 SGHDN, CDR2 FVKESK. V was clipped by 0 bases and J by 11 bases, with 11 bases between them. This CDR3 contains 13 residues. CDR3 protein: CASSQELEGAQHF. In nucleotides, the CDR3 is TGTGCCAGCAGCCAAGAACTGGAGGGAGCCCAGCATTTT.

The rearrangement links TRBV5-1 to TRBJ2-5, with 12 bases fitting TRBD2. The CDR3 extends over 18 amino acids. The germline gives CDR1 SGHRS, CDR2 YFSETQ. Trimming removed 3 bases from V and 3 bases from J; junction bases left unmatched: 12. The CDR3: CASSSSPTSGRTKETQYF. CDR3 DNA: TGCGCCAGCAGCTCCTCCCCTACTAGCGGGAGGACCAAAGAGACCCAGTACTTC.

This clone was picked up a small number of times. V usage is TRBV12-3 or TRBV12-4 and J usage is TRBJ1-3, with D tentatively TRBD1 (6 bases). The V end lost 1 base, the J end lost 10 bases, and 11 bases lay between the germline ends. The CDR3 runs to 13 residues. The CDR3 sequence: CASSLGSDSTIYF. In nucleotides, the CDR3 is TGTGCCAGCAGTTTAGGATCGGACAGTACCATATATTTT.

CDR3 loop: CASSQFLSNEQFF. CDR3 DNA: TGTGCCAGCAGCCAATTCTTGTCCAATGAGCAGTTCTTC. The genes are TRBV14 and TRBJ2-1; D is undetermined. Germline assignment: CDR1 SGHDN and CDR2 FVKESK. CDR3 length: 13 residues. V lost 2 bases, J lost 6 bases, and 8 bases lay in between.

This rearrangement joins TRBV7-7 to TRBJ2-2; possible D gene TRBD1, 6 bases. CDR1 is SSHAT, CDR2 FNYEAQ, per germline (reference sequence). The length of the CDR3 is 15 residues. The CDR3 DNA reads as TGTGCTACCAAGGGACACCCAACAGAAACCGGGGAGCTGTTTTTT. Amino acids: CATKGHPTETGELFF.

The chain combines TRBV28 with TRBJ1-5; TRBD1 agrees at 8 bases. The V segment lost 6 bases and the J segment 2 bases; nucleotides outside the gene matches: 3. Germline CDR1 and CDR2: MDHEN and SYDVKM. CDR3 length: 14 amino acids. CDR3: CASSPGQGNQPQHF. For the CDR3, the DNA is TGTGCCAGCAGCCCGGGACAGGGCAATCAGCCCCAGCATTTT.